Listed below are T cell receptor beta chains from one sample, sequenced in a study of early T cells in non-severe SARS-CoV-2 infection. TCRdb passed the 5' RACE reads through MiXCR, listing each CDR3 protein once. Altogether about 34,000 distinct CDR3 sequences are present, 5.5% to 7.5% being singletons, with the ten largest covering around 8%. The sequenced sample was whole blood. The source is an adult who was a healthcare worker with PCR-confirmed SARS-CoV-2 infection or an uninfected control (not recorded which). CDR3s include the opening cysteine and the closing phenylalanine or tryptophan. The order of the fields is CDR3 DNA, CDR3 protein, clone size, V gene, D gene, J gene. D genes are given only for firm matches. Only some rows state a clone size, as once, few, many or a class for expanded clones.

CDR3 DNA: TGTGCCACCAGCATAAGCCACGGGACTAGCGGGGAGGCGACAGATACGCAGTATTTT; CDR3 protein: CATSISHGTSGEATDTQYF; clone size: many; V gene: TRBV15; D gene: TRBD2; J gene: TRBJ2-3
CDR3 DNA: TGCAGCGTTACCGGACAGCGAAACTCCTACGAGCAGTACTTC; CDR3 protein: CSVTGQRNSYEQYF; clone size: medium-sized; V gene: TRBV29-1; D gene: -; J gene: TRBJ2-7
CDR3 DNA: TGTGCCAGCCTAGGGACAGGGGGCGCGTCAGGGGAGCTGTTTTTT; CDR3 protein: CASLGTGGASGELFF; clone size: -; V gene: TRBV2; D gene: TRBD1; J gene: TRBJ2-2
CDR3 DNA: TGTGCCAGCACTGAACAGGGGAAAAACTATGGCTACACCTTC; CDR3 protein: CASTEQGKNYGYTF; clone size: many; V gene: TRBV6-1; D gene: TRBD1; J gene: TRBJ1-2
CDR3 DNA: TGCAGTGCCAAACTAGCGGGGGGGCCTTCGCAGTTCTTC; CDR3 protein: CSAKLAGGPSQFF; clone size: many; V gene: TRBV20-1; D gene: TRBD2; J gene: TRBJ2-1
CDR3 DNA: TGTGCCAGCAAGGCATGGGTAAAGGGTGAGCAGTTCTTC; CDR3 protein: CASKAWVKGEQFF; clone size: many; V gene: TRBV5-8; D gene: -; J gene: TRBJ2-1
CDR3 DNA: TGCAGTGCTAGAGTTGCGGGGGGTTATGGCGAGCAGTACTTC; CDR3 protein: CSARVAGGYGEQYF; clone size: many; V gene: TRBV20-1; D gene: TRBD2; J gene: TRBJ2-7
CDR3 DNA: TGTGCCAGCAGCCAACCCAGCGGGGGGGTTTCCCCAGAGACCCAGTACTTC; CDR3 protein: CASSQPSGGVSPETQYF; clone size: -; V gene: TRBV3-1; D gene: TRBD2; J gene: TRBJ2-5
CDR3 DNA: TGTGCCAGCAGCCAATCAGATACGCAGTATTTT; CDR3 protein: CASSQSDTQYF; clone size: few; V gene: TRBV3-1; D gene: -; J gene: TRBJ2-3
CDR3 DNA: TGTGCCAGCAGCCAATCGGACAGGGAGATCTATGGCTACACCTTC; CDR3 protein: CASSQSDREIYGYTF; clone size: many; V gene: TRBV14; D gene: TRBD1; J gene: TRBJ1-2
CDR3 DNA: TGCAGCGTTGTAAGCGGGGGGGCCTACGAGCAGTACTTC; CDR3 protein: CSVVSGGAYEQYF; clone size: many; V gene: TRBV29-1; D gene: TRBD2; J gene: TRBJ2-7
CDR3 DNA: TGCGCCAGCAGCCCGGATGGGGATAGGCTAACTAATGAAAAACTGTTTTTT; CDR3 protein: CASSPDGDRLTNEKLFF; clone size: few; V gene: TRBV5-1; D gene: -; J gene: TRBJ1-4
CDR3 DNA: TGTGCCAGCAGTTTCGGATCCGGGACAGTTTACGAGCAGTACTTC; CDR3 protein: CASSFGSGTVYEQYF; clone size: many; V gene: TRBV27; D gene: TRBD1; J gene: TRBJ2-7
CDR3 DNA: TGTGCCAGCAGCTTAGGGTCGGGAGGCTACGAGCAGTACTTC; CDR3 protein: CASSLGSGGYEQYF; clone size: few; V gene: TRBV7-2; D gene: TRBD2; J gene: TRBJ2-7
CDR3 DNA: TGTGCCAGCAGTTACCGACGGGGTGGGTTCCACGAGCAGTACTTC; CDR3 protein: CASSYRRGGFHEQYF; clone size: many; V gene: TRBV6-5; D gene: -; J gene: TRBJ2-7
CDR3 DNA: TGTGCCAGCAGTTCACCCCAGGGGAGGGACAGTTCCTACAATGAGCAGTTCTTC; CDR3 protein: CASSSPQGRDSSYNEQFF; clone size: many; V gene: TRBV28; D gene: -; J gene: TRBJ2-1
CDR3 DNA: TGTGCCAGCAGCTTCAGGCTGGGACAGGGGACAGATACGCAGTATTTT; CDR3 protein: CASSFRLGQGTDTQYF; clone size: many; V gene: TRBV7-9; D gene: TRBD1; J gene: TRBJ2-3
CDR3 DNA: TGTGCCAGCAGTTTAAACCGGGCCCCTAATGAAAAACTGTTTTTT; CDR3 protein: CASSLNRAPNEKLFF; clone size: -; V gene: TRBV27; D gene: -; J gene: TRBJ1-4
CDR3 DNA: TGCAGCGGGGAAGGACAGGCACAGAATACGCAGTATTTT; CDR3 protein: CSGEGQAQNTQYF; clone size: many; V gene: TRBV29-1; D gene: TRBD1; J gene: TRBJ2-3
CDR3 DNA: TGTGCCAGCAGCCGAGGTTCGAAAACAGGAAACACCATATATTTT; CDR3 protein: CASSRGSKTGNTIYF; clone size: many; V gene: TRBV12-3/TRBV12-4; D gene: -; J gene: TRBJ1-3
CDR3 DNA: TGCAGCGTTTCAGGACAGGGCATCCCCGCAGATACGCAGTATTTT; CDR3 protein: CSVSGQGIPADTQYF; clone size: many; V gene: TRBV29-1; D gene: TRBD1; J gene: TRBJ2-3
CDR3 DNA: TGTGCCAGCAGTTCCCCGGGGAGGGACACCGGGGAGCTGTTTTTT; CDR3 protein: CASSSPGRDTGELFF; clone size: many; V gene: TRBV28; D gene: TRBD2; J gene: TRBJ2-2
CDR3 DNA: TGTGCCAGCAGTTACCGTGTCCGGGACACTGAAGCTTTCTTT; CDR3 protein: CASSYRVRDTEAFF; clone size: many; V gene: TRBV6-2/TRBV6-3; D gene: -; J gene: TRBJ1-1
CDR3 DNA: TGCGCCAGCAGCCAAGAGGTCAGGAACACTGAAGCTTTCTTT; CDR3 protein: CASSQEVRNTEAFF; clone size: many; V gene: TRBV4-3; D gene: -; J gene: TRBJ1-1
CDR3 DNA: TGCGCCAGCAGCCAAGAAGCAGCGATTCAACCGAACACTGAAGCTTTCTTT; CDR3 protein: CASSQEAAIQPNTEAFF; clone size: many; V gene: TRBV4-3; D gene: -; J gene: TRBJ1-1
CDR3 DNA: TGTGCCAGCTCACCAGACAGGGACTATGGCTACACCTTC; CDR3 protein: CASSPDRDYGYTF; clone size: many; V gene: TRBV18; D gene: TRBD1; J gene: TRBJ1-2
CDR3 DNA: TGTGCCAGCAGCTTTTGGCCAGCAGCACAAGAGACCCAGTACTTC; CDR3 protein: CASSFWPAAQETQYF; clone size: -; V gene: TRBV7-2; D gene: -; J gene: TRBJ2-5
CDR3 DNA: TGTGCCATCACGGGACAAGCCAATCAGCCCCAGCATTTT; CDR3 protein: CAITGQANQPQHF; clone size: many; V gene: TRBV6-6; D gene: -; J gene: TRBJ1-5
CDR3 DNA: TGTGCCATCACGGCAGGACTGAACACTGAAGCTTTCTTT; CDR3 protein: CAITAGLNTEAFF; clone size: few; V gene: TRBV10-3; D gene: -; J gene: TRBJ1-1
CDR3 DNA: TGTGCCAGCAGTCGAGCGGGGGGGCCAACCGGGGAGCTGTTTTTT; CDR3 protein: CASSRAGGPTGELFF; clone size: few; V gene: TRBV6-2/TRBV6-3; D gene: TRBD2; J gene: TRBJ2-2
CDR3 DNA: TGTGCCAGCAGCCTACAGGGGGGTGTAGATACGCAGTATTTT; CDR3 protein: CASSLQGGVDTQYF; clone size: many; V gene: TRBV12-3/TRBV12-4; D gene: TRBD1; J gene: TRBJ2-3
CDR3 DNA: TGCAGTGCTCACGTACAATCTAACTATGGCTACACCTTC; CDR3 protein: CSAHVQSNYGYTF; clone size: once; V gene: TRBV20-1; D gene: -; J gene: TRBJ1-2
CDR3 DNA: TGTGCCAGCAGTGAGCGCGGCTTCAATCAGCCCCAGCATTTT; CDR3 protein: CASSERGFNQPQHF; clone size: many; V gene: TRBV25-1; D gene: -; J gene: TRBJ1-5